Listed here are 25 T cell receptor beta chains from one sample, sequenced in a study of PD-L1 blockade in urothelial cancer. The method was immunoSEQ multiplex PCR; TCRdb's version includes in-frame clones alone and lacks a portion of them. The sample consists of some 47,000 clones, about four fifths of them appearing once. Sequenced material: PBMCs, taken around atezolizumab (anti-PD-L1) treatment. The receptor source for this set is a man between 65 and 85 years old with urothelial cancer.

The chain employs TRBV30 and TRBJ2-5; D unclear. This CDR3 has 11 residues. Germline V gene data show CDR1 as GTSNPN and CDR2 as SVGIG (reference sequence). V lost 3 bases and J lost 2, with 4 bases in between. The CDR3 protein is CAWSSQETQYF. Written as DNA, the CDR3 is TGTGCCTGGAGCAGTCAAGAGACCCAGTACTTC.

The chain is built from TRBV5-6 and TRBJ2-3, with D tentatively TRBD1 (5 bases). Germline V gene lookup returns CDR1 SGHDT and CDR2 YYEEEE. Trimming shortened V by 4 bases and J by 0 bases, and 9 bases separated the two germline ends. The CDR3 has 14 residues. The CDR3 is CASSRTPSTDTQYF. CDR3 in DNA: TGTGCCAGCAGCCGGACACCTAGCACAGATACGCAGTATTTT.

V gene TRBV19 combines with J gene TRBJ1-1, with D maybe TRBD1 (6 bases). Trimming cost V 7 bases and J 6 bases, with 12 bases left between them. This CDR3 is 12 amino acids long. Per germline, CDR1 LNHDA and CDR2 SQIVND (reference sequence). This CDR3 reads CASTDRKSEAFF. Written as DNA, the CDR3 is TGTGCCAGTACGGACAGAAAATCTGAAGCTTTCTTT.

This chain joins TRBV7-2 and TRBJ2-2; a possible D gene is TRBD2 (5 bases). Per germline, CDR1 SGHTA and CDR2 FQGNSA. Trimming pared 1 base from V and 3 bases from J, leaving 12 bases between. This CDR3 region has 16 residues. The CDR3 reads CASSLEGGADTGELFF. The DNA of the CDR3 is TGTGCCAGCAGCTTAGAAGGAGGCGCGGACACCGGGGAGCTGTTTTTT.

This clone was counted once. The chain employs TRBV5-1 and TRBJ2-7, with D hard to call. V was trimmed by 3 bases and J by 0 bases, leaving 7 bases between them. The CDR3 sequence is 13 residues long. Germline V gene data show CDR1 as SGHRS and CDR2 as YFSETQ. The CDR3 bases are TGCGCCAGCAGCTCCAGGTTCTCCTACGAGCAGTACTTC. Translating gives CASSSRFSYEQYF.

This clone was counted between two and nine times. V is TRBV28 and J is TRBJ1-2; D is possibly TRBD1 (5 bases). Between the trimmed V and J ends, which lost 4 bases and 8 bases, there was a span of 14 bases. CDR1 is MDHEN and CDR2 is SYDVKM in the germline V gene. The CDR3 covers 13 residues. Here the CDR3 DNA reads TGTGCCAGCAGTTCATCAAGGGGCTCGGGCTACACCTTC. The encoded protein is CASSSSRGSGYTF.

The chain uses TRBV6-5 and TRBJ1-1; possible D gene TRBD1, 6 bases. The CDR3 loop spans 14 amino acids. The germline gives CDR1 MNHEY, CDR2 SVGAGI. The V gene lost 6 bases and the J gene lost 1 base, with 12 bases spanning the gap. DNA of the CDR3: TGTGCCAGCAGCCGCGGACAGCCGAACACTGAAGCTTTCTTT. It yields the protein CASSRGQPNTEAFF.

The chain combines TRBV9 with TRBJ2-7, with 7 bases fitting TRBD2. From germline, CDR1 is SGDLS and CDR2 YYNGEE. This CDR3 comprises 14 residues. With 3 bases clipped from V and 0 bases from J, the junction kept 3 bases outside the gene matches. The CDR3 protein is CASSATSVSYEQYF. Here the CDR3 DNA reads TGTGCCAGCAGCGCAACTAGCGTCTCCTACGAGCAGTACTTC.

The rearrangement links TRBV5-1 to TRBJ2-2, with a tentative D call TRBD1 (6 bases). The CDR3 length is 16 residues. Germline CDR1 is SGHRS and CDR2 is YFSETQ. The V end was cut by 2 bases, the J end by 2 bases, with 13 bases between. This chain's CDR3 is CASSFNPDRNTGELFF. CDR3 nucleotide sequence: TGCGCCAGCAGCTTTAACCCGGACAGAAACACCGGGGAGCTGTTTTTT. Supplemented by reference TRBV5-1 and TRBJ2-2, the full variable domain reads KAGVTQTPRYLIKTRGQQVTLSCSPISGHRSVSWYQQTPGQGLQFLFEYFSETQRNKGNFPGRFSGRQFSNSRSEMNVSTLELGDSALYLCASSFNPDRNTGELFFGEGSRLTVL.

The rearrangement links TRBV5-5 to TRBJ1-1; no clear D gene. CDR3 length: 13 residues. CDR1 is SGHKS, CDR2 YYEKEE, per germline (reference sequence). Deletions cut 6 bases from V and 5 bases from J, with 14 bases between. The CDR3 sequence: CASTAAVGTEAFF. The DNA for the CDR3 is TGTGCCAGCACGGCGGCCGTCGGGACTGAAGCTTTCTTT.

The genes are TRBV5-8 and TRBJ2-3; possible D gene TRBD2, 5 bases. V lost 6 bases to trimming and J lost 8 bases, with 13 bases between them. The CDR3 loop spans 12 amino acids. The germline gives CDR1 SGHTS, CDR2 YDEGEE. For the CDR3, the DNA is TGTGCCAGCAAGCTGACCGGGGTTACGCAGTATTTT. Its translation: CASKLTGVTQYF.

The chain carries TRBV19 and TRBJ2-2; D perhaps matches TRBD1 (6 bases). This CDR3 region has 15 residues. The V gene lost 4 bases and the J gene lost 4 bases, with 13 bases spanning the gap. Germline CDR1 is LNHDA and CDR2 is SQIVND (reference sequence). CDR3 sequence (DNA): TGTGCCAGTAGTACGAGGGACACACCCACCGGGGAGCTGTTTTTT. This encodes CASSTRDTPTGELFF.

Only a few counts were recorded for this clone. The J gene is TRBJ2-7, the V gene TRBV20-1, with D maybe TRBD2 (5 bases). The CDR3 spans 11 residues. Germline V gene lookup returns CDR1 DFQATT and CDR2 SNEGSKA (reference sequence). Trimming removed 6 bases from V and 1 base from J, with 7 bases in between. The CDR3 loop reads CSAAGSYEQYF. The CDR3 coding sequence is TGCAGTGCCGCGGGTTCCTACGAGCAGTACTTC.

The chain combines TRBV28 with TRBJ2-4; TRBD1 agrees at 8 bases. There are 14 residues in the CDR3. Germline V lookup: CDR1 MDHEN, CDR2 SYDVKM. The trim removed 4 bases at V and 5 bases at J, leaving 4 bases unmatched. The CDR3 reads CASSWVDRENIQYF. The CDR3 region has the DNA TGTGCCAGCAGTTGGGTGGACAGGGAAAACATTCAGTACTTC.

The chain links TRBV15 to TRBJ1-4; no reliable D call. The germline V gene has CDR1 LNHNV and CDR2 YYDKDF (reference sequence). V was pared by 4 bases and J by 3 bases, with 9 bases between. The CDR3 is 14 amino acids. This CDR3 reads CATSTPGSNEKLFF. The CDR3 DNA is TGTGCCACCAGCACCCCAGGATCTAATGAAAAACTGTTTTTT.

The chain joins TRBV18 to TRBJ1-1; D uncertain. V was trimmed by 3 bases and J by 8 bases, leaving 10 bases between them. Per the germline V gene, CDR1 is KGHSH and CDR2 is LQKENI. The CDR3 loop spans 12 amino acids. CDR3 residues: CASSPGLSEAFF. DNA of the CDR3: TGTGCCAGCTCACCTGGGCTTTCCGAAGCTTTCTTT.

V is TRBV28 and J is TRBJ1-5; D unclear. The CDR3 loop spans 15 amino acids. The germline CDR1 and CDR2 sequences are MDHEN and SYDVKM. V lost 8 bases and J lost 3, with 17 bases in between. The CDR3, as DNA: TGTGCCAGCGTTGTGACTTTAGGTTCCAATCAGCCCCAGCATTTT. It codes for CASVVTLGSNQPQHF. The complete variable domain, with remaining parts taken from reference TRBV28 and TRBJ1-5, reads DVKVTQSSRYLVKRTGEKVFLECVQDMDHENMFWYRQDPGLGLRLIYFSYDVKMKEKGDIPEGYSVSREKKERFSLILESASTNQTSMYLCASVVTLGSNQPQHFGDGTRLSIL.

The sample holds a few counts of this clone. The CDR3 loop reads CASTLAGGYF. The DNA of the CDR3 is TGCGCCAGCACTCTAGCGGGAGGGTACTTC. The chain couples TRBV23-1 to TRBJ2-7; TRBD2 matches 11 bases. TRBV23-1 is designated an ORF whose function remains uncertain. CDR3 length: 10 residues. Trimming took 7 bases from V and 12 from J; bases not matched to a gene: 2.

This clone occurred once. This chain connects TRBV11-3 to TRBJ2-3, with TRBD2 as a possible D gene (5 bases). The CDR3 is 14 residues long. Germline CDR1 reads SGHNT; CDR2 reads YENEEA. Trimming removed 1 base from V and 5 bases from J, with 10 bases in between. CDR3 in DNA: TGTGCCAGCAGCTTAGGATCTCGGGGAGATACGCAGTATTTT. This codes for CASSLGSRGDTQYF.

The chain joins TRBV2 to TRBJ2-7; D call uncertain. Trimming shortened V by 5 bases and J by 2 bases, and 10 bases separated the two germline ends. Germline V gene data show CDR1 as SNHLY and CDR2 as FYNNEI. The CDR3 is 13 amino acids. The CDR3 coding sequence is TGTGCCAGCAGTTATGACACCGCCTACGAGCAGTACTTC. Protein: CASSYDTAYEQYF. Full variable domain (remainder filled in from reference TRBV2 and TRBJ2-7): EPEVTQTPSHQVTQMGQEVILRCVPISNHLYFYWYRQILGQKVEFLVSFYNNEISEKSEIFDDQFSVERPDGSNFTLKIRSTKLEDSAMYFCASSYDTAYEQYFGPGTRLTVT.

This chain connects TRBV29-1 to TRBJ1-1; possible D gene TRBD1, 6 bases. The germline gives CDR1 SQVTM, CDR2 ANQGSEA. The CDR3 consists of 12 residues. Trimming shortened V by 6 bases and J by 7 bases, and 15 bases separated the two germline ends. Written as DNA, the CDR3 is TGCAGCGTGTTGTCGGGGACAAATGAAGCTTTCTTT. It codes for CSVLSGTNEAFF.

The rearrangement joins TRBV18 to TRBJ2-7; TRBD2 is a possible D gene (5 bases). Looked up from germline, CDR1 is KGHSH and CDR2 is LQKENI. V lost 4 bases and J 5 bases, leaving 12 bases between the germline ends. CDR3 size: 13 residues. The CDR3 reads CASSRAYGDEQYF. The CDR3 DNA sequence: TGTGCCAGCTCACGGGCCTACGGGGACGAGCAGTACTTC. The full variable domain, its missing parts supplied by reference TRBV18 and TRBJ2-7, is NAGVMQNPRHLVRRRGQEARLRCSPMKGHSHVYWYRQLPEEGLKFMVYLQKENIIDESGMPKERFSAEFPKEGPSILRIQQVVRGDSAAYFCASSRAYGDEQYFGPGTRLTVT.

The chain links TRBV7-2 to TRBJ2-7, with 9 positions matching TRBD2. The germline gives CDR1 SGHTA, CDR2 FQGNSA. The CDR3 is 16 residues long. The V segment lost 1 base and the J segment 3 bases; nucleotides outside the gene matches: 7. DNA of the CDR3: TGTGCCAGCAGCTTAGTTGGGCTAGCGGGGAACTACGAGCAGTACTTC. This sequence encodes CASSLVGLAGNYEQYF.

The V gene is TRBV7-3, the J gene TRBJ1-1; D is perhaps TRBD1 (5 bases). V was trimmed by 4 bases and J by 5 bases, leaving 11 bases between them. Germline-derived CDR1 and CDR2 are SGHTA and FQGTGA. The CDR3 runs to 13 residues. This CDR3 is CASSSAGYTEAFF. In DNA, the CDR3 is TGTGCCAGCAGCTCCGCAGGGTATACTGAAGCTTTCTTT. Full variable domain (outside the CDR3, taken from reference TRBV7-3 and TRBJ1-1): GAGVSQTPSNKVTEKGKYVELRCDPISGHTALYWYRQSLGQGPEFLIYFQGTGAADDSGLPNDRFFAVRPEGSVSTLKIQRTERGDSAVYLCASSSAGYTEAFFGQGTRLTVV.

V gene TRBV6-1 combines with J gene TRBJ1-5; D gene uncertain. Per the germline V gene, CDR1 is MNHNS and CDR2 is SASEGT. The CDR3 has 15 amino acids. V lost 2 bases and J 7 bases, leaving 15 bases between the germline ends. The CDR3 reads CASSENFRTQQPQHF. The CDR3, as DNA: TGTGCCAGCAGTGAAAATTTCCGCACGCAGCAGCCCCAGCATTTT.